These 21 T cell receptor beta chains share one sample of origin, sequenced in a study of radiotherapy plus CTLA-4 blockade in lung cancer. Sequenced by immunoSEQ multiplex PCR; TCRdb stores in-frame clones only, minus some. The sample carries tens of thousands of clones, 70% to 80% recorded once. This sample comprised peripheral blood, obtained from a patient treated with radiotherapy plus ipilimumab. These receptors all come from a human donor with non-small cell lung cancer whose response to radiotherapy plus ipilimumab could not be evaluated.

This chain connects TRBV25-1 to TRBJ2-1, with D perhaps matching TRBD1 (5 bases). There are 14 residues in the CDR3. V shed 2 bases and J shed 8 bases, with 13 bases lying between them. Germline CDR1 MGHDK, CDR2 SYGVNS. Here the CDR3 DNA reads TGTGCCAGCAGTGAACCGACAGTCCCCTATGAGCAGTTCTTC. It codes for CASSEPTVPYEQFF.

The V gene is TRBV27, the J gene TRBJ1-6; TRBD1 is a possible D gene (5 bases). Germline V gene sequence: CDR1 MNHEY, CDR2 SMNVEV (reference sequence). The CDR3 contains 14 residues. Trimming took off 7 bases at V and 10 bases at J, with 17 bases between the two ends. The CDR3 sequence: CASMGGGIGSPLHF. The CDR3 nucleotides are TGTGCCAGCATGGGGGGGGGAATAGGGTCACCCCTCCACTTT.

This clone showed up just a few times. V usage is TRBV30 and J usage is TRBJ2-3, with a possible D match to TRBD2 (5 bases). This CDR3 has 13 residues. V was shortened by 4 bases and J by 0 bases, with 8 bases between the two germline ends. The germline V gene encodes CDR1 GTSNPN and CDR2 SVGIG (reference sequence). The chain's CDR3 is CAWTADSTDTQYF. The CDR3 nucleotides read TGTGCCTGGACAGCGGATAGCACAGATACGCAGTATTTT.

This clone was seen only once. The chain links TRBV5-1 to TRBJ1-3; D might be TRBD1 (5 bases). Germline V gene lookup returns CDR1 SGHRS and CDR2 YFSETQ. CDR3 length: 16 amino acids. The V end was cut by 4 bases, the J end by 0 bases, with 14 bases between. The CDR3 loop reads CASSPTGLASGNTIYF. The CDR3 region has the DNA TGCGCCAGCAGCCCCACGGGACTTGCCTCTGGAAACACCATATATTTT.

The chain's CDR3 is CAWTFLDSGVGTGELFF. In DNA form, the CDR3 reads TGTGCCTGGACCTTTCTGGACAGCGGGGTTGGGACCGGGGAGCTGTTTTTT. V and J are TRBV30 and TRBJ2-2; tentative D call: TRBD2 (7 bases). The V end was cut by 4 bases, the J end by 5 bases, with 23 bases between. The CDR3 is 17 residues long. Germline assignment: CDR1 GTSNPN and CDR2 SVGIG (reference sequence).

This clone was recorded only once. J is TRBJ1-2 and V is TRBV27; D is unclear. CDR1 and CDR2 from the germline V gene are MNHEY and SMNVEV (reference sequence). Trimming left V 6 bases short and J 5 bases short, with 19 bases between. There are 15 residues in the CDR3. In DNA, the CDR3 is TGTGCCAGCAGCGTTGGAGGACCGCGAGGGTATGGCTACACCTTC. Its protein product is CASSVGGPRGYGYTF.

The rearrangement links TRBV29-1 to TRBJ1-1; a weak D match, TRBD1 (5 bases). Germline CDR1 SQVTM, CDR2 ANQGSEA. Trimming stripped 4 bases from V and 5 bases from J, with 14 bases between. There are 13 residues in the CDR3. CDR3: CSVGPGRETEAFF. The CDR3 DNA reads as TGCAGCGTTGGGCCGGGACGGGAGACTGAAGCTTTCTTT.

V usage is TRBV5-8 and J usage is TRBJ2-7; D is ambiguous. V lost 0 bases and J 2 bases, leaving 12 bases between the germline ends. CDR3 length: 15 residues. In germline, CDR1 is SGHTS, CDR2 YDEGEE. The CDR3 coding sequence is TGTGCCAGCAGCTTGGGCCCGTACCCTACCTACGAGCAGTACTTC. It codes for CASSLGPYPTYEQYF.

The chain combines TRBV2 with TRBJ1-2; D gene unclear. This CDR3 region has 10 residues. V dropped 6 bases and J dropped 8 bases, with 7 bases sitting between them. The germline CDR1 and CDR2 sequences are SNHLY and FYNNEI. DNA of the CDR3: TGTGCCAGCAGGGGAGGGGGCTACACCTTC. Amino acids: CASRGGGYTF. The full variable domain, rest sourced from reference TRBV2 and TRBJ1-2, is EPEVTQTPSHQVTQMGQEVILRCVPISNHLYFYWYRQILGQKVEFLVSFYNNEISEKSEIFDDQFSVERPDGSNFTLKIRSTKLEDSAMYFCASRGGGYTFGSGTRLTVV.

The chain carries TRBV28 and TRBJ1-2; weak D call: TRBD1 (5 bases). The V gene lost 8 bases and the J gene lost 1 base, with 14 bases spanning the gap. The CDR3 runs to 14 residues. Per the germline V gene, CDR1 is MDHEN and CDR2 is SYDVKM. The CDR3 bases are TGTGCCAGCCGCGCAGGACATATTAACTATGGCTACACCTTC. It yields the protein CASRAGHINYGYTF.

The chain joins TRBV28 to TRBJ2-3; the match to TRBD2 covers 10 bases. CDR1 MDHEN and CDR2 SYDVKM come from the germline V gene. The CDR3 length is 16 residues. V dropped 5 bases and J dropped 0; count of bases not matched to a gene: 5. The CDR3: CASSTLAGASTDTQYF. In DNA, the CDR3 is TGTGCCAGCAGTACCCTAGCGGGGGCCAGCACAGATACGCAGTATTTT.

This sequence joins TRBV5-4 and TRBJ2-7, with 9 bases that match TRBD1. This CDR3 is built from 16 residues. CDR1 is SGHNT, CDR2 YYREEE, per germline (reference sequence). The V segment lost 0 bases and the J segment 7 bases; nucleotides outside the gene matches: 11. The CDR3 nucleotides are TGTGCCAGCAGCTTGGCCGGAGGACAGGGGCTGGGAGAGCAGTACTTC. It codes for CASSLAGGQGLGEQYF.

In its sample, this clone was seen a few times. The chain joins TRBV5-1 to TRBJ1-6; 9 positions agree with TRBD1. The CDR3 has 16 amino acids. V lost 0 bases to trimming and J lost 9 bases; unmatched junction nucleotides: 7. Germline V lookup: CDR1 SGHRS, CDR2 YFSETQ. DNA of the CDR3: TGCGCCAGCAGCTTGGCCGGACAGGGGCAAGGTTCACCCCTCCACTTT. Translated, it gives CASSLAGQGQGSPLHF.

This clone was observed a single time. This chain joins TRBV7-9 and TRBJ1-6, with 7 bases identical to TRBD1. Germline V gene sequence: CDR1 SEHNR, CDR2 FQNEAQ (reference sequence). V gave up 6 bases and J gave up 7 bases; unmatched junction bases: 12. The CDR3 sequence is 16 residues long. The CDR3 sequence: CASRLTQGMRNSPLHF. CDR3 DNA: TGTGCCAGCAGACTAACACAGGGGATGAGGAATTCACCCCTCCACTTT.

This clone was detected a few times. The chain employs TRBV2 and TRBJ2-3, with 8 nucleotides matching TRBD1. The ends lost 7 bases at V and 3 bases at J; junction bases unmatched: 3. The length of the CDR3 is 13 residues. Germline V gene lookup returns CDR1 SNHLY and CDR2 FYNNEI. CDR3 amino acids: CASNRGSTDTQYF. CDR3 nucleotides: TGTGCCAGCAACAGGGGGAGTACAGATACGCAGTATTTT.

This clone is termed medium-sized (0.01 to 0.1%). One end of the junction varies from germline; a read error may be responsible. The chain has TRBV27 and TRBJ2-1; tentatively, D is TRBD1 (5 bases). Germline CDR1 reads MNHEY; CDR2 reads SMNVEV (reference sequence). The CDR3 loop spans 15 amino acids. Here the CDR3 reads CASSKGASSYSEQFF. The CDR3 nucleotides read TGTGCCAGCTCGAAAGGGGCAAGCTCCTACAGTGAGCAGTTCTTC.

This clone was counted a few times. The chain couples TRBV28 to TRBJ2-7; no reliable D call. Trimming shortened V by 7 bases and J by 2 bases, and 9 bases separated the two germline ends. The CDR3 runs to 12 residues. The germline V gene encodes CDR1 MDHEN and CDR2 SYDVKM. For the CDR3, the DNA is TGTGCCAGCACCTCCGGTCCCTACGAGCAGTACTTC. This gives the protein CASTSGPYEQYF.

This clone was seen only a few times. The CDR3 sequence: CAWGQDSNQPQHF. The CDR3 region has the DNA TGTGCCTGGGGGCAGGATAGCAATCAGCCCCAGCATTTT. The rearrangement joins TRBV30 to TRBJ1-5; D unresolved. The V gene lost 5 bases and the J gene lost 0 bases, with 8 bases spanning the gap. The CDR3 is made up of 13 amino acids. Germline lookup yields CDR1 GTSNPN and CDR2 SVGIG (reference sequence).

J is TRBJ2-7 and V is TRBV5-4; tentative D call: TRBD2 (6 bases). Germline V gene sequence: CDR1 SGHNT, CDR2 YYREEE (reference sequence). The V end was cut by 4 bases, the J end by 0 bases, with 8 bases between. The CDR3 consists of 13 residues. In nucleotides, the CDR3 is TGTGCCAGCAGCCGGGACTTCTCCTACGAGCAGTACTTC. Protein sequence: CASSRDFSYEQYF.

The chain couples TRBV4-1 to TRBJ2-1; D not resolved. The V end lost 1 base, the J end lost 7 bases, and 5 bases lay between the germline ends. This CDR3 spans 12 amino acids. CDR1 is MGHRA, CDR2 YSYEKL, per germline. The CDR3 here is CASSQVRNEQFF. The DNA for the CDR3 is TGCGCCAGCAGCCAAGTTCGGAATGAGCAGTTCTTC.

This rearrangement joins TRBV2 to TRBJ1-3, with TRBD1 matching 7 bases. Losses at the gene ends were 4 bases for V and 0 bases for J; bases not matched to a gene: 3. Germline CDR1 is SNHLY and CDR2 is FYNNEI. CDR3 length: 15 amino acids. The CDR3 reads CASSGGQFSGNTIYF. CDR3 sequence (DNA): TGTGCCAGCAGTGGGGGACAGTTCTCTGGAAACACCATATATTTT.